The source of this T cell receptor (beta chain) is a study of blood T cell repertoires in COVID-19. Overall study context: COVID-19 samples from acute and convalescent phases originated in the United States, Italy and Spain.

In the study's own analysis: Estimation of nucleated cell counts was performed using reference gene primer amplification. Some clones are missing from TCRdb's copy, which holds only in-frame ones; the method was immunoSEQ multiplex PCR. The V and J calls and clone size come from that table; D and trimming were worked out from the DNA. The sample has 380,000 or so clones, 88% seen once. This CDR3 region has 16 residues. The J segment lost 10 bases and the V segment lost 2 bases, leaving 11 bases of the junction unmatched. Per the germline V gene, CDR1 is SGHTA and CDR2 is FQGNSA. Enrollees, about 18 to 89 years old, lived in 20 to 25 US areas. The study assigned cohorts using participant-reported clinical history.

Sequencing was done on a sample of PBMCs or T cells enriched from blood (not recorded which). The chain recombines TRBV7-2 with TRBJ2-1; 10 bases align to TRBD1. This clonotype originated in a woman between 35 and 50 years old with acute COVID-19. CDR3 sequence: CASSLRGGDRGDEQFF. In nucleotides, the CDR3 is TGTGCCAGCAGCTTAAGAGGTGGGGACAGGGGCGACGAGCAGTTCTTC.